Below are 31 T cell receptor beta chains sequenced from a single sample in a study of T cell repertoires in cytomegalovirus infection. TCRdb itself ran the reads through MiXCR, one entry per CDR3 protein. Of 630,000 or so distinct CDR3 sequences listed, 20% to 30% are singletons. Source material: CD8+ T cells from PBMCs. The receptor source for this set is a human donor in good health (CMV status not recorded). Some clones in this sample may be carry-over from other donors' samples.

This clonotype was detected a few times. The CDR3 bases are TGTGCCAGCAGCTTAGGCGACTACTACGAGCAGTACGTC. It specifies CASSLGDYYEQYV. V gene TRBV13 combines with J gene TRBJ2-7; weak D call: TRBD2 (5 bases). The V end was cut by 0 bases, the J end by 3 bases, with 6 bases between. The germline gives CDR1 PRHDT, CDR2 FYEKMQ (reference sequence). The CDR3 runs 13 residues.

This clonotype has only a few counts. This rearrangement joins TRBV28 to TRBJ1-1, with D possibly TRBD1 on 5 matching bases. Germline CDR1 reads MDHEN; CDR2 reads SYDVKM. The CDR3 is 15 residues long. Trimming left V 5 bases short and J 4 bases short, with 17 bases between. CDR3: CASSLSLTGFTEAFF. The CDR3 DNA is TGTGCCAGCAGTCTTTCCCTCACAGGATTCACTGAAGCTTTCTTT.

A few counts support this clonotype. The chain uses TRBV20-1 and TRBJ2-7; D is perhaps TRBD1 (5 bases). In germline, CDR1 is DFQATT, CDR2 SNEGSKA (reference sequence). The CDR3 spans 16 residues. V was cut by 5 bases and J by 3 bases, with 23 bases left in between. CDR3 nucleotide sequence: TGCAGTGCTTGGACAAGAAACTACCCCGATCGCTACGAGCAGTACGTC. Encoded protein: CSAWTRNYPDRYEQYV.

This clonotype was detected ten times or more. J is TRBJ2-7 and V is TRBV6-2 or TRBV6-3; D gene ambiguous. The CDR3 is 11 amino acids. V gave up 4 bases and J gave up 10 bases, with 11 bases separating them. Germline V gene lookup returns CDR1 MNHEY and CDR2 SVGEGT. The CDR3 DNA is TGTGCCAGCAGTTCAGAGGCGAAACAGTACGTC. The encoded protein is CASSSEAKQYV.

The chain recombines TRBV2 with TRBJ2-1; 9 positions match TRBD2. The CDR3 contains 17 residues. Germline V lookup: CDR1 SNHLY, CDR2 FYNNEI. Trimming at V came to 1 base and at J to 5 bases, leaving 9 bases not matched to a gene. CDR3 region: CASSEENRAGGHNEQFF. Written as DNA, the CDR3 is TGTGCCAGCAGTGAAGAGAACAGAGCGGGGGGCCACAATGAGCAGTTCTTC.

The chain combines TRBV4-3 with TRBJ1-2; TRBD1 might be the D (6 bases). This CDR3 has 15 residues. Germline values: CDR1 LGHNA, CDR2 YSLEER. V shed 0 bases and J shed 10 bases, with 18 bases lying between them. The CDR3 loop is CASSQDIGDTSYYTF. CDR3 in DNA: TGCGCCAGCAGCCAAGATATTGGGGACACCTCGTACTACACCTTC.

The sample holds many counts of this clonotype. The V and J genes are TRBV12-3 or TRBV12-4 and TRBJ2-3, with a weak D call TRBD2 (6 bases). The V end lost 5 bases, the J end lost 2 bases, and 11 bases lay between the germline ends. CDR3 size: 14 residues. The CDR3 nucleotides are TGTGCCAGCAGTCCCAGCGGGCACACAGATACGCAGTATTTT. Translated: CASSPSGHTDTQYF.

As to this clonotype: The conserved final phenylalanine or tryptophan is absent from the CDR3, which likely points to a read error. The chain joins TRBV7-2 to TRBJ2-1, with no clear D. Germline CDR1 reads SGHTA; CDR2 reads FQGNSA. Deletions cut 1 base from V and 10 bases from J, with 5 bases between. The CDR3 is 11 residues long. The CDR3 here is CASSLEPEQFS. CDR3 bases: TGTGCCAGCAGCTTAGAGCCCGAGCAGTTCTCC.

The CDR3 reads CASSWGLGGGNEQFF. CDR3 sequence (DNA): TGTGCCAGCAGCTGGGGACTAGGGGGTGGGAATGAGCAGTTCTTC. This chain joins TRBV7-6 and TRBJ2-1; 8 nucleotides match TRBD2. V lost 4 bases and J lost 7; bases outside the gene matches: 9. This CDR3 is 15 amino acids long. Germline values: CDR1 SGHVS, CDR2 FNYEAQ.

A few counts support this clonotype. This chain joins TRBV4-2 and TRBJ1-1; D gene uncertain. CDR1 is LGHNA and CDR2 is YNFKEQ in the germline V gene. Trimming cost V 3 bases and J 5 bases, with 13 bases left between them. CDR3 length equals 14 residues. The CDR3: CASSQNQGGTEAFF. DNA of the CDR3: TGTGCCAGCAGCCAGAATCAAGGTGGGACTGAAGCTTTCTTT.

The sample holds many counts of this clonotype. The gene calls are TRBV12-5 and TRBJ2-7; 8 positions agree with TRBD1. CDR3 length equals 16 residues. V lost 3 bases, J lost 2 bases, and 9 bases stayed unmatched. Germline CDR1 LGHNT, CDR2 FRNRAP. Here the CDR3 reads CASGLWDRYYTYEQYF. As DNA, the CDR3 is TGTGCTAGTGGTTTATGGGACAGGTACTACACCTACGAGCAGTACTTC.

This clonotype was detected only a few times. V and J are TRBV24-1 and TRBJ1-2, with D maybe TRBD1 (5 bases). Germline-derived CDR1 and CDR2 are KGHDR and SFDVKD. This CDR3 region has 13 residues. Trimming removed 5 bases from V and 8 bases from J, with 14 bases in between. The CDR3 reads CATSGPEGKGYTF. The CDR3 DNA follows: TGTGCCACCAGTGGCCCTGAGGGGAAAGGCTACACCTTC.

The chain uses TRBV5-1 and TRBJ2-2, with D hard to call. Germline-derived CDR1 and CDR2 are SGHRS and YFSETQ. The CDR3 spans 15 residues. Trimming removed 7 bases at V and 4 bases at J, with 17 bases between. CDR3 bases: TGCGCCAGCGGCGGAACCGGGCCCATCACCGGGGAGCTGTTTTTT. This codes for CASGGTGPITGELFF.

This rearrangement joins TRBV9 to TRBJ2-3; tentative D call: TRBD2 (5 bases). The germline V and J ends were trimmed by 4 bases and 7 bases, with 16 bases remaining between them. Germline loops: CDR1 SGDLS, CDR2 YYNGEE. The CDR3 totals 14 residues. The CDR3 DNA follows: TGTGCCAGCAGCCCTTTTACTAGGAGGAATACGCAGTATTTT. As protein: CASSPFTRRNTQYF.

This clonotype has only a few counts. The chain employs TRBV12-3 or TRBV12-4 and TRBJ2-1, with D tentatively TRBD1 or TRBD2 (5 bases each). V was clipped by 6 bases and J by 10 bases, with 13 bases between them. The CDR3 runs 12 residues. CDR3 DNA: TGTGCCAGCAGCCAGGGACGTTTCGAGCAGTTCTTC. Translating gives CASSQGRFEQFF.

The chain carries TRBV27 and TRBJ2-1; TRBD1 or TRBD2 may be the D gene (5 bases each). This CDR3 is built from 14 residues. Germline V gives CDR1 MNHEY, CDR2 SMNVEV (reference sequence). V was pared by 6 bases and J by 5 bases, with 14 bases between. CDR3 nucleotides: TGTGCCAGCAGCCCGTTCTCGGGGCACAATGAGCAGTTCTTC. Protein product: CASSPFSGHNEQFF.

A few counts support this clonotype. The chain uses TRBV7-9 and TRBJ2-3; D gene uncertain. There are 16 residues in the CDR3. Germline V gene data show CDR1 as SEHNR and CDR2 as FQNEAQ (reference sequence). The V and J ends lost 2 bases and 4 bases respectively, with 16 bases between them. The CDR3: CASSLRVLGIADTQYF. In DNA, the CDR3 is TGTGCCAGCAGCTTACGGGTTTTGGGGATTGCAGATACGCAGTATTTT.

The V gene is TRBV6-1, the J gene TRBJ1-2; D not certain. The CDR3 spans 13 residues. Germline-derived CDR1 and CDR2 are MNHNS and SASEGT. V gave up 11 bases and J gave up 3 bases, with 16 bases separating them. DNA of the CDR3: TGTGCCTGCGTCGAGGGAATACACTATGGCTACACCTTC. This codes for CACVEGIHYGYTF.

This clonotype was seen at least ten times. This chain uses TRBV7-8 with TRBJ2-2; TRBD2 aligns across 9 bases. Per the germline V gene, CDR1 is SGHVS and CDR2 is FQNEAQ. The junction had 20 bases not matched to a gene; V was cut back by 5 bases and J by 4 bases. The CDR3 extends over 20 amino acids. DNA of the CDR3: TGTGCCAGCAGCCCTCTAGCGGGGCCCCAAATCTTGGGGAGCACCGGGGAGCTGTTTTTT. Residues: CASSPLAGPQILGSTGELFF.

Regarding this clonotype: Being one base from a much bigger clone, this may be a read error. This sequence joins TRBV7-3 and TRBJ2-5; 8 bases fit TRBD2. Germline loops: CDR1 SGHTA, CDR2 FQGTGA. This CDR3 is 16 amino acids long. The CDR3 is CAGSSVQRGLQETQYF. CDR3 DNA: TGTGCCGGCAGCTCAGTCCAGCGGGGGCTCCAAGAGACCCAGTACTTC.

This clonotype was counted ten times or more. The J gene is TRBJ2-7, the V gene TRBV6-2 or TRBV6-3, with 10 bases fitting TRBD2. The CDR3 has 16 residues. With 3 bases clipped from V and 4 bases from J, the junction kept 9 bases outside the gene matches. The germline V gene has CDR1 MNHEY and CDR2 SVGEGT. The CDR3 loop reads CASSYSKRGGLYEQYV. The CDR3 bases are TGTGCCAGCAGTTATTCCAAGCGGGGGGGATTATACGAGCAGTACGTC.

Many counts were recorded for this clonotype. The chain couples TRBV11-3 to TRBJ2-5; D is possibly TRBD1 or TRBD2 (5 bases each). Deletions cut 3 bases from V and 5 bases from J, with 13 bases between. CDR1 and CDR2 from the germline V gene are SGHNT and YENEEA. The CDR3 has 14 residues. CDR3 sequence (DNA): TGTGCCAGCAGCTTTTTCCGGGACCTCGAGACCCAGTACTTC. It codes for CASSFFRDLETQYF.

This chain joins TRBV20-1 and TRBJ2-1; D is uncertain. Deletions cut 7 bases from V and 6 bases from J, with 10 bases between. Looked up from germline, CDR1 is DFQATT and CDR2 is SNEGSKA (reference sequence). There are 11 residues in the CDR3. The CDR3 DNA reads as TGCAGTGGATATGCTAGCAATGAGCAGTTCTTC. Translated: CSGYASNEQFF.

This clonotype has just a few counts. V is TRBV7-6 and J is TRBJ2-1; TRBD1 matches 11 bases. V dropped 6 bases and J dropped 10; count of bases not matched to a gene: 11. The CDR3 loop spans 15 amino acids. Germline-derived CDR1 and CDR2 are SGHVS and FNYEAQ. As DNA, the CDR3 is TGTGCCAGCAGTCTTTCCGGGACAGGGGGAGGGGAGCAGTTCTTC. Amino acids: CASSLSGTGGGEQFF.

This chain links TRBV28 with TRBJ2-7; no firm D call. The CDR3 is 12 amino acids. Germline V CDR1 and CDR2: MDHEN, SYDVKM. V was clipped by 6 bases and J by 6 bases, with 12 bases between them. This CDR3 reads CASSPRMGEQYV. CDR3 coding DNA: TGTGCCAGCAGCCCGAGGATGGGCGAGCAGTACGTC.

The chain employs TRBV2 and TRBJ2-5, with D possibly matching TRBD2 (6 bases). This CDR3 has 16 amino acids. The V end lost 2 bases, the J end lost 3 bases, and 16 bases lay between the germline ends. Germline loops: CDR1 SNHLY, CDR2 FYNNEI. DNA for the CDR3: TGTGCCAGCAGTGAATCCGGCGGGAACCTCGAAGAGACCCAGTACTTC. Protein product: CASSESGGNLEETQYF.

This clonotype was found a few times. The J gene is TRBJ2-2, the V gene TRBV27, with TRBD1 identical over 10 bases. Looked up from germline, CDR1 is MNHEY and CDR2 is SMNVEV (reference sequence). This CDR3 has 14 residues. The V segment lost 8 bases and the J segment 5 bases; nucleotides outside the gene matches: 5. CDR3 bases: TGTGCCAGCGCCGGGACAGGGGATACCGGGGAGCTGTTTTTT. Protein: CASAGTGDTGELFF.

Only a few counts were recorded for this clonotype. V and J are TRBV28 and TRBJ1-5; maybe TRBD1 (5 bases). Looked up from germline, CDR1 is MDHEN and CDR2 is SYDVKM. With 3 bases removed from V and 2 bases from J, the gap between germline ends came to 14 bases. CDR3 size: 16 residues. CDR3 loop: CASSFGRDVGNQPQHF. In nucleotides, the CDR3 is TGTGCCAGCAGTTTCGGCAGGGACGTAGGCAATCAGCCCCAGCATTTT.

This clonotype has only a few counts. This chain connects TRBV9 to TRBJ2-2, with D maybe TRBD2 (7 bases). Germline CDR1 reads SGDLS; CDR2 reads YYNGEE. V shed 4 bases and J shed 0 bases, with 34 bases lying between them. The CDR3 length is 23 residues. CDR3 coding DNA: TGTGCCAGCAGCTACGACCGAATAGGGAGGGGGTTAGGGGCAGAAACGAACACCGGGGAGCTGTTTTTT. It yields the protein CASSYDRIGRGLGAETNTGELFF. The full variable domain, completed using reference TRBV9 and TRBJ2-2, is DSGVTQTPKHLITATGQRVTLRCSPRSGDLSVYWYQQSLDQGLQFLIQYYNGEERAKGNILERFSAQQFPDLHSELNLSSLELGDSALYFCASSYDRIGRGLGAETNTGELFFGEGSRLTVL.

This clonotype turned up a few times. This chain connects TRBV20-1 to TRBJ2-3, with TRBD2 matching over 9 bases. CDR1 is DFQATT, CDR2 SNEGSKA, per germline (reference sequence). The V gene end was trimmed by 3 bases and the J gene end by 0 bases; junction bases not matched to a gene: 13. The CDR3 consists of 18 residues. CDR3 amino acids: CSASPVLAGQLSTDTQYF. CDR3 coding DNA: TGCAGTGCTAGCCCAGTTCTAGCGGGGCAACTCAGCACAGATACGCAGTATTTT.

This clonotype was counted at least ten times. The chain recombines TRBV7-9 with TRBJ2-2; D unclear. V lost 4 bases and J 4 bases, leaving 7 bases between the germline ends. Looked up from germline, CDR1 is SEHNR and CDR2 is FQNEAQ (reference sequence). The CDR3 extends over 13 amino acids. The CDR3 is CASSSLSTGELFF. The CDR3 coding sequence is TGTGCCAGCAGCTCTCTTTCCACCGGGGAGCTGTTTTTT.